The 32 T cell receptor beta chains below were found in one sample sequenced in a study of CD8 T cells in ankylosing spondylitis. From the 5' RACE reads, TCRdb called clonotypes with MiXCR, one entry per CDR3 protein. The sample includes around 330,000 distinct CDR3 sequences, roughly 10% of them seen just once. Sequencing was done on a sample of blood, either unsorted or a sorted T cell fraction (not recorded which). These receptor sequences come from a female donor with ankylosing spondylitis or in good health (not recorded which).

This clonotype was observed at least ten times. This rearrangement joins TRBV5-1 to TRBJ2-5, with 7 bases identical to TRBD1. There are 15 residues in the CDR3. The germline CDR1 and CDR2 sequences are SGHRS and YFSETQ. The ends lost 4 bases at V and 5 bases at J; junction bases unmatched: 11. CDR3 sequence (DNA): TGCGCCAGCAGCCTCAACAATGCAGGGGGTGAGACCCAGTACTTC. Its protein is CASSLNNAGGETQYF. Drawing the rest from reference TRBV5-1 and TRBJ2-5, the complete variable domain is KAGVTQTPRYLIKTRGQQVTLSCSPISGHRSVSWYQQTPGQGLQFLFEYFSETQRNKGNFPGRFSGRQFSNSRSEMNVSTLELGDSALYLCASSLNNAGGETQYFGPGTRLLVL.

The V and J genes are TRBV18 and TRBJ2-3; D not resolved. Trimming took 2 bases from V and 2 from J, leaving 20 bases between them. Per the germline V gene, CDR1 is KGHSH and CDR2 is LQKENI. This CDR3 region has 18 residues. The CDR3 loop is CASSPERIRSPNTDTQYF. In nucleotides, the CDR3 is TGTGCCAGCTCACCAGAACGGATTAGGAGCCCTAACACAGATACGCAGTATTTT.

Written as DNA, the CDR3 is TGCGCCAGCAGCCGTGAGACAGGGTTCGATTCACCCCTCCACTTT. Translation: CASSRETGFDSPLHF. This chain connects TRBV5-1 to TRBJ1-6; 7 nucleotides line up with TRBD1. The CDR3 totals 15 residues. After removal of 4 bases from V and 8 bases from J, the junction contained 9 bases not matched to a gene. The germline V gene encodes CDR1 SGHRS and CDR2 YFSETQ. Using reference TRBV5-1 and TRBJ1-6 for the parts outside the CDR3, the full variable domain is KAGVTQTPRYLIKTRGQQVTLSCSPISGHRSVSWYQQTPGQGLQFLFEYFSETQRNKGNFPGRFSGRQFSNSRSEMNVSTLELGDSALYLCASSRETGFDSPLHFGNGTRLTVT.

This clonotype was found many times. The chain is built from TRBV6-1 and TRBJ1-2; D unclear. Germline CDR1 reads MNHNS; CDR2 reads SASEGT. This CDR3 has 13 amino acids. Trimming took 0 bases from V and 1 from J, leaving 3 bases between them. The CDR3 loop is CASSEADNYGYTF. For the CDR3, the DNA is TGTGCCAGCAGTGAAGCAGATAACTATGGCTACACCTTC.

This clonotype was observed at least ten times. The chain recombines TRBV20-1 with TRBJ2-5; D is uncertain. Germline V gives CDR1 DFQATT, CDR2 SNEGSKA (reference sequence). V was trimmed by 5 bases and J by 2 bases, leaving 12 bases between them. The CDR3 consists of 13 residues. CDR3 in amino acids: CSASPLGQETQYF. The CDR3 DNA sequence: TGCAGTGCTTCCCCGCTAGGTCAAGAGACCCAGTACTTC.

This clonotype was picked up many times. The chain recombines TRBV7-9 with TRBJ2-1, with 7 bases matching TRBD2. Losses at the gene ends were 1 base for V and 1 base for J; bases not matched to a gene: 1. This CDR3 is built from 15 residues. Germline lookup yields CDR1 SEHNR and CDR2 FQNEAQ (reference sequence). CDR3 in amino acids: CASSLDGRSYNEQFF. CDR3 in DNA: TGTGCCAGCAGCTTAGACGGGAGGTCCTACAATGAGCAGTTCTTC. The full variable domain, rest sourced from reference TRBV7-9 and TRBJ2-1, is DTGVSQNPRHKITKRGQNVTFRCDPISEHNRLYWYRQTLGQGPEFLTYFQNEAQLEKSRLLSDRFSAERPKGSFSTLEIQRTEQGDSAMYLCASSLDGRSYNEQFFGPGTRLTVL.

Concerning this clonotype: A much larger clone lies one base from this, so it may be a read error. The chain's CDR3 is CASSPTGTSKETQSF. CDR3 sequence (DNA): TGTGCCAGCAGTCCCACCGGGACTTCGAAAGAGACCCAGTCCTTC. The chain links TRBV28 to TRBJ2-5; tentatively, D is TRBD2 (6 bases). CDR1 is MDHEN and CDR2 is SYDVKM in the germline V gene. The CDR3 extends over 15 amino acids.

This chain uses TRBV5-6 with TRBJ2-6; D ambiguous. Germline values: CDR1 SGHDT, CDR2 YYEEEE. The CDR3 is made up of 12 amino acids. V dropped 2 bases and J dropped 12 bases, with 9 bases sitting between them. This CDR3 is CASSFGPPVLTF. As DNA, the CDR3 is TGTGCCAGCAGCTTTGGACCCCCCGTCCTGACTTTC.

There are a few counts of this clonotype. The chain has TRBV2 and TRBJ2-2; D ambiguous. V lost 4 bases, J lost 6 bases, and 12 bases lay in between. Germline values: CDR1 SNHLY, CDR2 FYNNEI. The CDR3 length is 14 residues. DNA for the CDR3: TGTGCCAGCAGTGGTACGCCCTCCCCCGGGGAGCTGTTTTTT. This gives the protein CASSGTPSPGELFF. Based on the CDR3 plus reference TRBV2 and TRBJ2-2, the full variable domain is EPEVTQTPSHQVTQMGQEVILRCVPISNHLYFYWYRQILGQKVEFLVSFYNNEISEKSEIFDDQFSVERPDGSNFTLKIRSTKLEDSAMYFCASSGTPSPGELFFGEGSRLTVL.

This clonotype was observed at least ten times. The gene calls are TRBV27 and TRBJ2-6; D call uncertain. V was trimmed by 1 base and J by 0 bases, leaving 10 bases between them. CDR3 length: 17 amino acids. Germline V CDR1 and CDR2: MNHEY, SMNVEV (reference sequence). CDR3 region: CASSLYLPSSGANVLTF. The DNA for the CDR3 is TGTGCCAGCAGTTTATATCTTCCTAGCTCTGGGGCCAACGTCCTGACTTTC.

This clonotype was counted ten times or more. V gene TRBV4-1 combines with J gene TRBJ1-1; D may be TRBD1 (6 bases). V was pared by 1 base and J by 3 bases, with 15 bases between. The CDR3 extends over 16 amino acids. Germline-derived CDR1 and CDR2 are MGHRA and YSYEKL. The CDR3 region is CASSQGKLGAHTEAFF. The CDR3 DNA sequence: TGCGCCAGCAGCCAAGGCAAGCTGGGGGCGCACACTGAAGCTTTCTTT.

This clonotype was counted a few times. The V and J genes are TRBV12-3 or TRBV12-4 and TRBJ1-1; D gene ambiguous. V lost 6 bases to trimming and J lost 4 bases, with 18 bases between them. There are 15 residues in the CDR3. CDR3 protein: CASRLGDSWTTEAFF. The CDR3 region has the DNA TGTGCCAGCAGACTAGGAGACTCATGGACCACTGAAGCTTTCTTT.

There are a few counts of this clonotype. The chain combines TRBV7-2 with TRBJ2-4, with a possible D match to TRBD1 (6 bases). V dropped 3 bases and J dropped 9 bases, with 15 bases sitting between them. Per the germline V gene, CDR1 is SGHTA and CDR2 is FQGNSA. The CDR3 length is 14 residues. CDR3 sequence (DNA): TGTGCCAGCAGCTTGGGGCAGGGGTGGCTCATTCAGTACTTC. This gives the protein CASSLGQGWLIQYF.

Ten or more counts support this clonotype. The V call is TRBV12-3 or TRBV12-4, the J call TRBJ2-1, with a tentative D call TRBD2 (6 bases). The CDR3 runs 15 residues. Trimming pared 5 bases from V and 4 bases from J, leaving 15 bases between. CDR3 in amino acids: CASSGRGLAYNEQFF. The CDR3 nucleotides read TGTGCCAGCAGTGGGCGGGGACTGGCTTACAATGAGCAGTTCTTC.

A few counts support this clonotype. The rearrangement joins TRBV5-8 to TRBJ1-1; D uncertain. Germline values: CDR1 SGHTS, CDR2 YDEGEE. The CDR3 is 13 amino acids. The V and J ends lost 0 bases and 10 bases respectively, with 13 bases between them. CDR3 in DNA: TGTGCCAGCAGCTTGGCCCCGGTAGCCGTAGCTTTCTTT. Its translation is CASSLAPVAVAFF.

This clonotype showed up many times. V usage is TRBV10-3 and J usage is TRBJ2-3; D could derive from TRBD1 or TRBD2 (5 bases each). Germline CDR1 is ENHRY and CDR2 is SYGVKD. CDR3 size: 12 residues. V lost 2 bases and J 5 bases, leaving 5 bases between the germline ends. CDR3 in amino acids: CAISEGGDTQYF. In nucleotides, the CDR3 is TGTGCCATCAGTGAGGGGGGAGATACGCAGTATTTT.

This CDR3 reads CAITREWSSYNEQFF. The CDR3 bases are TGTGCCATCACCCGCGAGTGGAGCTCCTACAATGAGCAGTTCTTC. The chain joins TRBV10-3 to TRBJ2-1; D ambiguous. V lost 7 bases and J lost 0, with 13 bases in between. The germline CDR1 and CDR2 sequences are ENHRY and SYGVKD. The CDR3 consists of 15 residues.

Concerning this clonotype: This may arise from a read error, as a much more abundant clone is one base away. The chain carries TRBV20-1 and TRBJ2-7, with 12 positions matching TRBD1. The CDR3 is 14 amino acids. Germline V gives CDR1 DFQATT, CDR2 SNEGSKA (reference sequence). The chain's CDR3 is CSAGTGGSSHEQYF. In nucleotides, the CDR3 is TGCAGTGCAGGGACAGGGGGCAGCTCCCACGAGCAGTACTTC.

This clonotype was found a few times. The chain carries TRBV12-3 or TRBV12-4 and TRBJ2-3; 8 bases are a match to TRBD1. Trimming took 2 bases from V and 2 from J; bases not matched to a gene: 6. This CDR3 spans 16 amino acids. CDR3: CASSLTGGSSTDTQYF. In DNA, the CDR3 is TGTGCCAGCAGTTTAACAGGGGGATCGTCCACAGATACGCAGTATTTT.

This clonotype has ten or more counts. The rearrangement uses TRBV5-1 and TRBJ2-2, with 9 bases aligning to TRBD1. Germline V lookup: CDR1 SGHRS, CDR2 YFSETQ. The CDR3 sequence is 17 residues long. Trimming cost V 5 bases and J 5 bases; bases outside gene matches: 13. As DNA, the CDR3 is TGCGCCAGCAGGCGGGCACAGGGGGCCGTACCGACCGGGGAGCTGTTTTTT. Protein product: CASRRAQGAVPTGELFF.

Concerning this clonotype: This sequence may be a read error, since a much larger clone differs from it by one base. The V call is TRBV29-1, the J call TRBJ2-5; D is uncertain. The germline CDR1 and CDR2 sequences are SQVTM and ANQGSEA. V lost 5 bases, J lost 4 bases, and 11 bases lay in between. The CDR3 totals 12 residues. In DNA, the CDR3 is TGCAGCGTTAAACCCCCTCGAGAGACCCAGTACTTC. Translated, it gives CSVKPPRETQYF.

This clonotype was found many times. This chain uses TRBV5-1 with TRBJ1-2, with a possible D match to TRBD1 (6 bases). Trimming removed 0 bases from V and 4 bases from J, with 13 bases in between. This CDR3 is built from 15 residues. The germline V gene has CDR1 SGHRS and CDR2 YFSETQ. The CDR3: CASSLGIDRIYGYTF. The CDR3 region has the DNA TGCGCCAGCAGCTTGGGGATTGACAGGATCTATGGCTACACCTTC.

Many counts were recorded for this clonotype. The chain is built from TRBV7-8 and TRBJ2-2; 10 bases map to TRBD2. The germline V gene encodes CDR1 SGHVS and CDR2 FQNEAQ. Losses at the gene ends were 3 bases for V and 4 bases for J; bases not matched to a gene: 14. This CDR3 contains 19 residues. The CDR3 region is CASSFRLAGVQRSTGELFF. As DNA, the CDR3 is TGTGCCAGCAGCTTTCGTCTAGCGGGAGTTCAACGTAGCACCGGGGAGCTGTTTTTT.

This clonotype appeared a few times. The V and J genes are TRBV5-4 and TRBJ2-2, with D unresolved. This CDR3 comprises 14 residues. The ends were cut back, 1 base at V and 5 bases at J, with 9 bases in the middle. The germline gives CDR1 SGHNT, CDR2 YYREEE (reference sequence). CDR3 amino acids: CASSLQQSTGELFF. CDR3 DNA: TGTGCCAGCAGCTTGCAACAGTCTACCGGGGAGCTGTTTTTT.

A few counts support this clonotype. This chain links TRBV2 with TRBJ2-3; TRBD2 agrees at 10 bases. Germline CDR1 SNHLY, CDR2 FYNNEI. This CDR3 comprises 18 residues. V was pared by 7 bases and J by 2 bases, with 15 bases of the junction left unmatched. Here the CDR3 DNA reads TGTGCCAGCATCGCGGTAGTGCCTACTAGCGGGGTCACAGATACGCAGTATTTT. Translation: CASIAVVPTSGVTDTQYF.

This clonotype occurred a few times. The gene calls are TRBV27 and TRBJ1-4; D gene unclear. CDR1 is MNHEY, CDR2 SMNVEV, per germline (reference sequence). The CDR3 extends over 13 amino acids. The V and J ends lost 2 bases and 10 bases respectively, with 11 bases between them. The CDR3 protein is CASSLGEVGKLFF. DNA for the CDR3: TGTGCCAGCAGTTTAGGGGAAGTCGGAAAACTGTTTTTT. The variable domain in full, completed from reference TRBV27 and TRBJ1-4, reads EAQVTQNPRYLITVTGKKLTVTCSQNMNHEYMSWYRQDPGLGLRQIYYSMNVEVTDKGDVPEGYKVSRKEKRNFPLILESPSPNQTSLYFCASSLGEVGKLFFGSGTQLSVL.

As for this clonotype: It may be a read error: a sequence one base away is much more abundant. The chain joins TRBV7-8 to TRBJ2-7; 15 bases map to TRBD2. The CDR3 sequence is 18 residues long. Germline loops: CDR1 SGHVS, CDR2 FQNEAQ. The CDR3 is CAGSHEGLAGGGSYEQYF. In nucleotides, the CDR3 is TGTGCCGGCAGCCACGAGGGACTAGCGGGAGGTGGGTCCTACGAGCAGTACTTC.

As regards this clonotype: Its ends do not fully match the called genes, so a read error is possible. This chain connects TRBV20-1 to TRBJ2-1, with D perhaps assigned TRBD1 or TRBD2 (6 bases each). The CDR3 loop spans 18 amino acids. CDR1 DFQATT and CDR2 SNEGSKA come from the germline V gene (reference sequence). CDR3 sequence (DNA): TGCTGTGCTAGGGGGGACTCCCGGGACCCGAGCTCCTACAATGAGCAGTTCTTC. Residues: CCARGDSRDPSSYNEQFF.

This clonotype was observed at least ten times. The CDR3 is CSASIGSSGNTIYF. CDR3 DNA: TGCAGTGCTAGCATCGGGAGCTCTGGAAACACCATATATTTT. The chain links TRBV20-1 to TRBJ1-3; D gene uncertain. Trimming shortened V by 3 bases and J by 0 bases, and 9 bases separated the two germline ends. Germline CDR1 and CDR2: DFQATT and SNEGSKA (reference sequence). This CDR3 has 14 amino acids.

This clonotype was seen more than once but under ten times. The chain combines TRBV27 with TRBJ1-3; D gene ambiguous. Germline CDR1 MNHEY, CDR2 SMNVEV (reference sequence). V gave up 0 bases and J gave up 0 bases, with 6 bases separating them. The CDR3 is 15 amino acids. The CDR3 nucleotides are TGTGCCAGCAGTTTATCTCGGGGCTCTGGAAACACCATATATTTT. The encoded protein is CASSLSRGSGNTIYF.

There are a few counts of this clonotype. The chain's CDR3 is CASSPERSSSYEQYF. The CDR3 DNA follows: TGTGCCAGCTCCCCCGAGAGGTCAAGCTCCTACGAGCAGTACTTC. The chain links TRBV5-8 to TRBJ2-7; D is ambiguous. This CDR3 is 15 amino acids long. V lost 7 bases and J 0 bases, leaving 17 bases between the germline ends. Looked up from germline, CDR1 is SGHTS and CDR2 is YDEGEE.

The chain has TRBV5-1 and TRBJ1-2; D ambiguous. This CDR3 has 12 residues. Trimming took 4 bases from V and 8 from J, leaving 12 bases between them. Germline V lookup: CDR1 SGHRS, CDR2 YFSETQ. DNA for the CDR3: TGCGCCAGCAGCCAGACCGGCCGGGGCTACACCTTC. This translates into CASSQTGRGYTF.